The 10 T cell receptor beta chains below all came from one sample that was sequenced in a study of blood T cells in healthy people across ages. PCR was performed a second time for about 7 to 11 cycles using a sample-barcoded 5' primer and a J-beta primer mix. TCRdb called the 5' RACE reads again in MiXCR, with one record for every CDR3 protein. The data contain approximately 690,000 distinct CDR3 sequences, 40% to 45% of them singletons. The sequencing sample was made of blood. The receptors were gathered from a man older than 75 in good health.

The chain combines TRBV12-5 with TRBJ1-5, with 10 bases fitting TRBD1. CDR1 is LGHNT and CDR2 is FRNRAP in the germline V gene. Germline trimming cut 5 bases from V and 5 bases from J; bases unmatched to any gene: 3. CDR3 length: 14 amino acids. The CDR3 region is CASGTGTGDQPQHF. Here the CDR3 DNA reads TGTGCTAGTGGTACCGGGACAGGGGATCAGCCCCAGCATTTT.

This sequence joins TRBV20-1 and TRBJ2-1, with D possibly being TRBD1 or TRBD2 (5 bases each). This CDR3 is built from 13 residues. The germline CDR1 and CDR2 sequences are DFQATT and SNEGSKA (reference sequence). The V and J ends lost 3 bases and 7 bases respectively, with 13 bases between them. CDR3 region: CSARGDRGNEQFF. For the CDR3, the DNA is TGCAGTGCTAGGGGGGACCGAGGGAATGAGCAGTTCTTC.

This clonotype came up many times. The chain joins TRBV5-6 to TRBJ2-1; D gene uncertain. The germline V and J ends were trimmed by 0 bases and 12 bases, with 16 bases remaining between them. Germline V gives CDR1 SGHDT, CDR2 YYEEEE. This CDR3 comprises 14 residues. In DNA, the CDR3 is TGTGCCAGCAGCTTGGGGCGGAGCACTCTCCGGCAGTTCTTC. Amino acids: CASSLGRSTLRQFF.

This clonotype appeared once. CDR3 residues: CASSYSQSKNIQYF. Here the CDR3 DNA reads TGTGCCAGCAGCTATTCACAATCGAAAAACATTCAGTACTTC. This rearrangement joins TRBV6-2 or TRBV6-3 to TRBJ2-4; no clear D gene. Looked up from germline, CDR1 is MNHEY and CDR2 is SVGEGT. With 6 bases removed from V and 4 bases from J, the gap between germline ends came to 13 bases. This CDR3 contains 14 residues.

CDR3 in DNA: TGTGCCAGCAGCTTAGAAGGACTAGCGGGAGAATGGCCCTACAATGAGCAGTTCTTC. Translated, it gives CASSLEGLAGEWPYNEQFF. The V call is TRBV7-6, the J call TRBJ2-1; TRBD2 agrees at 13 bases. V was pared by 1 base and J by 2 bases, with 8 bases of the junction left unmatched. Germline lookup yields CDR1 SGHVS and CDR2 FNYEAQ. The CDR3 consists of 19 residues. Using reference TRBV7-6 and TRBJ2-1 for the parts outside the CDR3, the full variable domain is GAGVSQSPRYKVTKRGQDVALRCDPISGHVSLYWYRQALGQGPEFLTYFNYEAQQDKSGLPNDRFSAERPEGSISTLTIQRTEQRDSAMYRCASSLEGLAGEWPYNEQFFGPGTRLTVL.

The V call is TRBV7-2, the J call TRBJ2-5; D perhaps matches TRBD1 (6 bases). CDR1 and CDR2 (germline): SGHTA, FQGNSA. V lost 0 bases to trimming and J lost 3 bases, with 11 bases between them. The CDR3 is made up of 15 amino acids. The CDR3 bases are TGTGCCAGCAGCTTAGCGCTACAGGGCAAAGAGACCCAGTACTTC. This encodes CASSLALQGKETQYF.

V usage is TRBV5-8 and J usage is TRBJ2-3; D gene unclear. The CDR3 covers 15 residues. Trimming removed 0 bases from V and 2 bases from J, with 10 bases in between. The germline CDR1 and CDR2 sequences are SGHTS and YDEGEE. CDR3 bases: TGTGCCAGCAGCTTGGGGCAGGCTAACACAGATACGCAGTATTTT. The encoded protein is CASSLGQANTDTQYF.

This clonotype appeared many times. This chain uses TRBV7-6 with TRBJ1-1, with a possible D match to TRBD1 (5 bases). The CDR3 spans 13 residues. Germline-derived CDR1 and CDR2 are SGHVS and FNYEAQ. V lost 4 bases, J lost 1 base, and 7 bases lay in between. As DNA, the CDR3 is TGTGCCAGCAGCTGGACACAGAACACTGAAGCTTTCTTT. Protein: CASSWTQNTEAFF. The variable domain in full, with the rest retrieved from reference TRBV7-6 and TRBJ1-1, is GAGVSQSPRYKVTKRGQDVALRCDPISGHVSLYWYRQALGQGPEFLTYFNYEAQQDKSGLPNDRFSAERPEGSISTLTIQRTEQRDSAMYRCASSWTQNTEAFFGQGTRLTVV.

This clonotype was recorded a few times. The rearrangement links TRBV5-1 to TRBJ2-3, with 8 bases that match TRBD1. V lost 2 bases, J lost 2 bases, and 4 bases stayed unmatched. Germline-derived CDR1 and CDR2 are SGHRS and YFSETQ. The CDR3 runs to 15 residues. The CDR3 DNA is TGCGCCAGCAGCTTAGGGGACAGGTTCACAGATACGCAGTATTTT. It translates to CASSLGDRFTDTQYF.

This sequence joins TRBV28 and TRBJ1-2; D may be TRBD1 (5 bases). CDR1 is MDHEN, CDR2 SYDVKM, per germline. The CDR3 runs to 11 residues. Trimming left V 8 bases short and J 12 bases short, with 16 bases between. The CDR3 nucleotides read TGTGCCAGCCGTTCGGGGGGAGGGAACACCTTC. Its translation: CASRSGGGNTF.